One and the same sample provided the 11 T cell receptor beta chains below, sequenced in a study of identical twins. MiXCR, run by TCRdb on the 5' RACE reads, gives a single entry per CDR3 protein. The table shows about 530,000 distinct CDR3 sequences, with roughly 15% occurring only once. The same data also contributed to another study, on yellow fever vaccine responses in identical twins.

The sequencing sample was made of CD4+ T cells sorted from blood. Receptors originate from a woman under 30 in good health.

The chain joins TRBV20-1 to TRBJ2-1; TRBD2 aligns across 11 bases. Germline V gene sequence: CDR1 DFQATT, CDR2 SNEGSKA (reference sequence). The CDR3 is made up of 17 amino acids. V was clipped by 3 bases and J by 4 bases; unmatched bases: 11. The DNA of the CDR3 is TGCAGTGCTAGCGGCCCTTTAGCGGGGGGGCTTTACAATGAGCAGTTCTTC. Translation: CSASGPLAGGLYNEQFF.

There are a few counts of this clonotype. This chain connects TRBV24-1 to TRBJ2-2; 7 positions match TRBD2. This CDR3 region has 13 residues. The trim removed 10 bases at V and 4 bases at J, leaving 5 bases unmatched. CDR1 KGHDR and CDR2 SFDVKD come from the germline V gene. DNA for the CDR3: TGTGCCACAGAGCCGGGGGGCACCGGGGAGCTGTTTTTT. It specifies CATEPGGTGELFF.

The chain is built from TRBV25-1 and TRBJ2-3; TRBD2 might be the D (5 bases). Germline V gene sequence: CDR1 MGHDK, CDR2 SYGVNS. The CDR3 extends over 13 amino acids. Trimming removed 2 bases at V and 6 bases at J, with 9 bases between. The CDR3 DNA reads as TGTGCCAGCAGTGAAGAATCGGGGGATACGCAGTATTTT. It is translated as CASSEESGDTQYF. The complete variable domain, with remaining parts taken from reference TRBV25-1 and TRBJ2-3, reads EADIYQTPRYLVIGTGKKITLECSQTMGHDKMYWYQQDPGMELHLIHYSYGVNSTEKGDLSSESTVSRIRTEHFPLTLESARPSHTSQYLCASSEESGDTQYFGPGTRLTVL.

This clonotype was found a few times. The rearrangement links TRBV5-1 to TRBJ2-7; the match to TRBD1 covers 7 bases. J was trimmed by 1 base and V by 4 bases; bases with no gene match: 11. This CDR3 has 16 amino acids. Germline CDR1 and CDR2: SGHRS and YFSETQ. The CDR3: CASSPGETGMSYEQYV. CDR3 bases: TGCGCCAGCAGCCCCGGGGAGACAGGGATGTCCTACGAGCAGTACGTC.

This clonotype came up a few times. The V and J genes are TRBV15 and TRBJ2-3; a possible D gene is TRBD2 (6 bases). CDR1 and CDR2 from the germline V gene are LNHNV and YYDKDF (reference sequence). Trimming removed 0 bases at V and 0 bases at J, with 13 bases between. The CDR3 spans 17 residues. The CDR3 region is CATSRDALGTSTDTQYF. The CDR3 nucleotides are TGTGCCACCAGCAGAGATGCGCTTGGGACTAGCACAGATACGCAGTATTTT.

This clonotype was detected only a few times. The rearrangement uses TRBV5-1 and TRBJ2-7, with no clear D. The V gene lost 2 bases and the J gene lost 2 bases, with 14 bases spanning the gap. The CDR3 is 15 residues long. Germline V gene lookup returns CDR1 SGHRS and CDR2 YFSETQ. The CDR3 is CASSFAGPGPYEQYF. Here the CDR3 DNA reads TGCGCCAGCAGCTTTGCTGGGCCAGGTCCCTACGAGCAGTACTTC.

V and J are TRBV20-1 and TRBJ2-1; 9 bases line up with TRBD1. Germline trimming cut 5 bases from V and 5 bases from J; bases unmatched to any gene: 7. Germline-derived CDR1 and CDR2 are DFQATT and SNEGSKA (reference sequence). This CDR3 is 14 amino acids long. This CDR3 reads CSAPGQGYNNEQFF. DNA of the CDR3: TGCAGTGCTCCGGGACAGGGTTATAACAATGAGCAGTTCTTC.

The CDR3 protein is CASSYPAGANTGELFF. The CDR3 DNA follows: TGTGCCAGCAGTTACCCCGCCGGGGCGAACACCGGGGAGCTGTTTTTT. The chain links TRBV6-5 to TRBJ2-2; perhaps TRBD2 as D (5 bases). The CDR3 extends over 16 amino acids. V lost 2 bases and J lost 0, with 10 bases in between. Germline loops: CDR1 MNHEY, CDR2 SVGAGI.

The chain combines TRBV29-1 with TRBJ2-1; D gene uncertain. With 7 bases removed from V and 4 bases from J, the gap between germline ends came to 11 bases. Germline loops: CDR1 SQVTM, CDR2 ANQGSEA. The CDR3 contains 12 residues. DNA for the CDR3: TGCAGCGGTACCGGACGGTACAATGAGCAGTTCTTC. It is translated as CSGTGRYNEQFF.

The V and J genes are TRBV20-1 and TRBJ2-1; TRBD2 aligns across 8 bases. The germline V gene has CDR1 DFQATT and CDR2 SNEGSKA (reference sequence). After removal of 0 bases from V and 0 bases from J, the junction contained 7 bases not matched to a gene. This CDR3 region has 17 residues. The CDR3 reads CSARDASGSSSYNEQFF. CDR3 coding DNA: TGCAGTGCTAGAGACGCTAGCGGGTCAAGCTCCTACAATGAGCAGTTCTTC.

J is TRBJ2-1 and V is TRBV20-1; D tentatively reads TRBD1 or TRBD2 (5 bases each). From germline, CDR1 is DFQATT and CDR2 SNEGSKA (reference sequence). CDR3 length equals 15 residues. CDR3 residues: CSAAPRDPRHNEQFF. The CDR3 DNA reads as TGCAGCGCCGCTCCCCGGGACCCAAGACACAATGAGCAGTTCTTC.